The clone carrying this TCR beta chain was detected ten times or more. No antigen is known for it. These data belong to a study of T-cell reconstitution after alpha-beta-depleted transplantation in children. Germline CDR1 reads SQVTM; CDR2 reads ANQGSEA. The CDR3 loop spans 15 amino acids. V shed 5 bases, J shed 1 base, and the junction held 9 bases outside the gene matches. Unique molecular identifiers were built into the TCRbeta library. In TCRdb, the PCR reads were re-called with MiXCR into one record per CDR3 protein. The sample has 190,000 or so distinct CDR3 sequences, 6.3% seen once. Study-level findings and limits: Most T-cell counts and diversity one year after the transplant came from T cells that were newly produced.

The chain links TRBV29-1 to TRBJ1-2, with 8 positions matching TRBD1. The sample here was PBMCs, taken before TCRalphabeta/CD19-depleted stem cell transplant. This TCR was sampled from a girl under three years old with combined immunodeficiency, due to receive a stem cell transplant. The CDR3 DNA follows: TGCAGCGTTCCGGACAGGGTTCCCTATAACTATGGCTACACCTTC. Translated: CSVPDRVPYNYGYTF.